Following are 22 T cell receptor beta chains from one sample sequenced in a study of blood T cell repertoires in COVID-19. Profiling relied on immunoSEQ multiplex PCR, and the TCRdb table lists in-frame clones only, not all of them. The data hold 300,000 to 450,000 clones, with over 75% observed a single time. Material for sequencing was PBMCs or T cells enriched from blood (not recorded which). Receptors were obtained from a woman aged 25 to 39 who had recovered from COVID-19.

The chain recombines TRBV5-4 with TRBJ1-2, with D possibly being TRBD1 (5 bases). Trimming took 3 bases from V and 3 from J, leaving 9 bases between them. The CDR3 is 13 amino acids. The germline CDR1 and CDR2 sequences are SGHNT and YYREEE (reference sequence). CDR3: CASSSDNHYGYTF. The CDR3 coding sequence is TGTGCCAGCAGCTCGGACAATCACTATGGCTACACCTTC.

This chain connects TRBV5-6 to TRBJ2-1, with TRBD2 as a possible D gene (6 bases). The germline V gene encodes CDR1 SGHDT and CDR2 YYEEEE. The V end was cut by 5 bases, the J end by 4 bases, with 13 bases between. The CDR3 sequence is 14 residues long. The CDR3 loop is CASSAGYRYNEQFF. Written as DNA, the CDR3 is TGTGCCAGCAGTGCGGGATACCGGTACAATGAGCAGTTCTTC. The full variable domain, completed using reference TRBV5-6 and TRBJ2-1, is DAGVTQSPTHLIKTRGQQVTLRCSPKSGHDTVSWYQQALGQGPQFIFQYYEEEERQRGNFPDRFSGHQFPNYSSELNVNALLLGDSALYLCASSAGYRYNEQFFGPGTRLTVL.

The V and J genes are TRBV3-1 (or the pseudogene TRBV3-2) and TRBJ2-5; 8 bases line up with TRBD2. CDR3 length: 14 amino acids. Germline CDR1 LGHDT, CDR2 YNNKEL (reference sequence). Trimming took 3 bases from V and 5 from J; bases not matched to a gene: 5. The CDR3 spells CASSHGSGGETQYF. In DNA, the CDR3 is TGTGCCAGCAGCCACGGATCGGGGGGGGAGACCCAGTACTTC.

The J gene is TRBJ1-4, the V gene TRBV7-8, with 7 bases matching TRBD1. J lost 5 bases, V lost 1 base, and 7 bases had no gene match. This CDR3 has 16 amino acids. CDR1 is SGHVS and CDR2 is FQNEAQ in the germline V gene. CDR3 sequence reads: CASSLDRDRRNEKLFF. CDR3 in DNA: TGTGCCAGCAGCTTAGACAGGGACAGAAGAAATGAAAAACTGTTTTTT.

The rearrangement joins TRBV12-5 to TRBJ2-1, with TRBD1 identical over 9 bases. This CDR3 contains 14 residues. The germline V gene has CDR1 LGHNT and CDR2 FRNRAP. J gave up 9 bases and V 6 bases, and 9 bases lay outside the gene matches. CDR3 nucleotide sequence: TGTGCTAGTGGAACCGGGACAGGGTTTGCTGAGCAGTTCTTC. Translated: CASGTGTGFAEQFF.

The V call is TRBV27, the J call TRBJ2-3; the match to TRBD1 covers 11 bases. Trimming at V came to 5 bases and at J to 7 bases, leaving 17 bases not matched to a gene. The CDR3 has 18 residues. Germline V lookup: CDR1 MNHEY, CDR2 SMNVEV (reference sequence). Here the CDR3 DNA reads TGTGCCAGCAGTGCGCGACCCCGGACAGGGGGCTATGAGAATACGCAGTATTTT. Translated: CASSARPRTGGYENTQYF.

Details on this clone: The same CDR3 can be traced to other DNA sequences in this sample. The chain links TRBV7-9 to TRBJ1-2, with D tentatively TRBD1 (6 bases). Germline CDR1 and CDR2: SEHNR and FQNEAQ (reference sequence). V was trimmed by 3 bases and J by 8 bases, leaving 10 bases between them. This CDR3 has 12 amino acids. CDR3 loop: CASSFNREGYTF. CDR3 DNA: TGTGCCAGCAGCTTCAACAGGGAGGGCTACACCTTC.

The chain is built from TRBV25-1 and TRBJ2-3, with 12 bases that match TRBD2. The J segment lost 2 bases and the V segment lost 4 bases, leaving 4 bases of the junction unmatched. This CDR3 spans 16 amino acids. The germline CDR1 and CDR2 sequences are MGHDK and SYGVNS. As DNA, the CDR3 is TGTGCCAGCAGTGGGAGGACTAGCGGGATCACAGATACGCAGTATTTT. This codes for CASSGRTSGITDTQYF.

The rearrangement links TRBV6-1 to TRBJ2-2; 14 positions agree with TRBD2. Germline assignment: CDR1 MNHNS and CDR2 SASEGT. The CDR3 extends over 18 amino acids. Losses at the gene ends were 0 bases for V and 0 bases for J; bases not matched to a gene: 0. The CDR3 coding sequence is TGTGCCAGCAGTGAAGCGACTAGCGGGGGGGCGAACACCGGGGAGCTGTTTTTT. It specifies CASSEATSGGANTGELFF.

This chain links TRBV6-2 or TRBV6-3 with TRBJ1-2; D is possibly TRBD1 (6 bases). Trimming removed 2 bases from V and 8 bases from J, with 15 bases in between. In germline, CDR1 is MNHEY, CDR2 SVGEGT. The CDR3 totals 14 residues. Written as DNA, the CDR3 is TGTGCCAGCAGTTACGCCAGGGGAGGGCGCGGCTACACCTTC. It is translated as CASSYARGGRGYTF.

V and J are TRBV9 and TRBJ2-5; TRBD2 agrees at 7 bases. Germline CDR1 and CDR2: SGDLS and YYNGEE. Unmatched junction bases numbered 3, after V lost 3 bases and J lost 1 base. CDR3 length equals 14 residues. The CDR3 nucleotides are TGTGCCAGCAGCGACTCTAGCGGCCAAGAGACCCAGTACTTC. Its translation: CASSDSSGQETQYF.

The chain employs TRBV15 and TRBJ1-2, with 10 bases fitting TRBD1. The J segment lost 10 bases and the V segment lost 1 base, leaving 6 bases of the junction unmatched. This CDR3 is 14 amino acids long. Germline CDR1 LNHNV, CDR2 YYDKDF (reference sequence). The CDR3 here is CATSRAGTGVDYTF. The CDR3 DNA reads as TGTGCCACCAGCAGAGCCGGGACAGGGGTCGACTACACCTTC.

The V gene is TRBV18, the J gene TRBJ1-4, with 7 bases aligning to TRBD1. The CDR3 runs to 14 residues. Trimming removed 3 bases from V and 5 bases from J; junction bases left unmatched: 3. Germline CDR1 reads KGHSH; CDR2 reads LQKENI. The CDR3 loop is CASSPGTENEKLFF. CDR3 DNA sequence: TGTGCCAGCTCACCGGGGACAGAAAATGAAAAACTGTTTTTT.

The genes are TRBV19 and TRBJ1-1, with D tentatively TRBD1 (5 bases). CDR1 is LNHDA, CDR2 SQIVND, per germline (reference sequence). V was trimmed by 5 bases and J by 6 bases, leaving 16 bases between them. This CDR3 region has 14 residues. The CDR3 here is CASSVGGLASEAFF. The CDR3 nucleotides read TGTGCCAGTAGTGTGGGGGGGTTGGCGTCTGAAGCTTTCTTT. Filled out from reference TRBV19 and TRBJ1-1, the complete variable domain reads DGGITQSPKYLFRKEGQNVTLSCEQNLNHDAMYWYRQDPGQGLRLIYYSQIVNDFQKGDIAEGYSVSREKKESFPLTVTSAQKNPTAFYLCASSVGGLASEAFFGQGTRLTVV.

The CDR3 bases are TGTGCCAGCAGCCCCCCAGGGGAACGGTACTACAATGAGCAGTTCTTC. This encodes CASSPPGERYYNEQFF. The chain employs TRBV7-2 and TRBJ2-1; tentatively, D is TRBD1 (6 bases). Germline CDR1 reads SGHTA; CDR2 reads FQGNSA. V was pared by 5 bases and J by 3 bases, with 17 bases between. The CDR3 is made up of 16 amino acids.

Of note for this clone: The sample contains more than one DNA sequence encoding this CDR3. The chain carries TRBV24-1 and TRBJ2-5; D is ambiguous. Per germline, CDR1 KGHDR and CDR2 SFDVKD. This CDR3 has 13 residues. V was cut by 4 bases and J by 5 bases, with 10 bases left in between. The CDR3 is CATSDPGVETQYF. The CDR3 nucleotides read TGTGCCACCAGTGACCCAGGCGTGGAGACCCAGTACTTC.

V and J are TRBV7-8 and TRBJ1-5, with TRBD1 matching 7 bases. Germline CDR1 SGHVS, CDR2 FQNEAQ. Trimming removed 5 bases from V and 9 bases from J; junction bases left unmatched: 10. The CDR3 spans 14 residues. CDR3 sequence reads: CASSLRGTPGPQHF. The CDR3, as DNA: TGTGCCAGCAGCCTCAGGGGGACCCCAGGGCCCCAGCATTTT.

This chain links TRBV2 with TRBJ1-2, with TRBD1 identical over 10 bases. The CDR3 runs to 15 residues. The germline gives CDR1 SNHLY, CDR2 FYNNEI. The V and J ends lost 4 bases and 3 bases, in that order; junction bases with no gene match: 5. The CDR3 DNA reads as TGTGCCAGCAGTGGGCGGGACAGGGGAGACTATGGCTACACCTTC. Its protein product is CASSGRDRGDYGYTF.

The gene calls are TRBV19 and TRBJ1-1; D might be TRBD1 (6 bases). Trimming removed 3 bases at V and 4 bases at J, with 12 bases between. This CDR3 is 14 amino acids long. CDR1 LNHDA and CDR2 SQIVND come from the germline V gene (reference sequence). DNA for the CDR3: TGTGCCAGTAGTATCTCTGGACAGTTCACTGAAGCTTTCTTT. Protein sequence: CASSISGQFTEAFF. The full variable domain, in which reference TRBV19 and TRBJ1-1 provide the parts outside the CDR3, is DGGITQSPKYLFRKEGQNVTLSCEQNLNHDAMYWYRQDPGQGLRLIYYSQIVNDFQKGDIAEGYSVSREKKESFPLTVTSAQKNPTAFYLCASSISGQFTEAFFGQGTRLTVV.

The rearrangement uses TRBV12-5 and TRBJ1-2, with TRBD1 as a possible D gene (5 bases). V lost 1 base and J 1 base, leaving 19 bases between the germline ends. The CDR3 is made up of 18 amino acids. Germline loops: CDR1 LGHNT, CDR2 FRNRAP. The CDR3 sequence is CASGLGNVQGPLNYGYTF. The CDR3 bases are TGTGCTAGTGGTTTGGGAAACGTCCAGGGCCCCCTTAACTATGGCTACACCTTC. Based on the CDR3 plus reference TRBV12-5 and TRBJ1-2, the full variable domain is DARVTQTPRHKVTEMGQEVTMRCQPILGHNTVFWYRQTMMQGLELLAYFRNRAPLDDSGMPKDRFSAEMPDATLATLKIQPSEPRDSAVYFCASGLGNVQGPLNYGYTFGSGTRLTVV.

V is TRBV9 and J is TRBJ2-5; D perhaps matches TRBD1 (5 bases). V dropped 0 bases and J dropped 5 bases, with 11 bases sitting between them. CDR3 length: 14 amino acids. Germline V lookup: CDR1 SGDLS, CDR2 YYNGEE. The DNA of the CDR3 is TGTGCCAGCAGCGTAGGGGGCCCGCTTGAGACCCAGTACTTC. This translates into CASSVGGPLETQYF.

This clone was counted once. The rearrangement links TRBV5-4 to TRBJ2-3; 7 positions match TRBD2. J was trimmed by 2 bases and V by 2 bases; bases with no gene match: 8. The CDR3 has 16 residues. From germline, CDR1 is SGHNT and CDR2 YYREEE (reference sequence). The CDR3 DNA is TGTGCCAGCAGCTTAGCGGGGAGGGTGGACACAGATACGCAGTATTTT. This gives the protein CASSLAGRVDTDTQYF.